This TCR beta chain was recovered during a study of cytomegalovirus exposure and HLA in healthy donors. The PCR made use of 60 Vbeta and 13 Jbeta primers. Here immunoSEQ multiplex PCR was the method, and the copy in TCRdb shows in-frame clones only, minus some. The profile shows some 130,000 clones, approximately 68% of them singletons. The CDR3 is 14 residues long. Trimming cost V 10 bases and J 3 bases; bases outside gene matches: 8. CDR1 is MNHEY, CDR2 SMNVEV, per germline (reference sequence). Material: PBMCs. This TCR was recovered from a young man in good health and CMV-seropositive. The chain combines TRBV27 with TRBJ2-7; 11 bases match TRBD1. The CDR3 coding sequence is TGTGCCACGGGGACAGGGGGGATCAGCTACGAGCAGTACTTC. Protein sequence: CATGTGGISYEQYF.